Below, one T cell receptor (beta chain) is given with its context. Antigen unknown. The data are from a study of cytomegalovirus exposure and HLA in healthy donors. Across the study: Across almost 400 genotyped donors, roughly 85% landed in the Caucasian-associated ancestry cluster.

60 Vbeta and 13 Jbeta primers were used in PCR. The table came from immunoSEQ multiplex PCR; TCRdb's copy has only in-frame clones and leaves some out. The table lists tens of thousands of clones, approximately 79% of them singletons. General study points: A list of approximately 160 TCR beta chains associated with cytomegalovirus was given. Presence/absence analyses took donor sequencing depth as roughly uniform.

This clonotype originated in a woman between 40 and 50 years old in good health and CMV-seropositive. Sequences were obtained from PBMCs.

As DNA, the CDR3 is TGTGCCTCACAGGGGGAAAAACTGTTTTTT. Translated, it gives CASQGEKLFF. The chain is built from TRBV30 and TRBJ1-4, with 7 bases aligning to TRBD1. Unmatched junction bases numbered 1, after V lost 7 bases and J lost 8 bases. This CDR3 comprises 10 residues. Germline values: CDR1 GTSNPN, CDR2 SVGIG (reference sequence).